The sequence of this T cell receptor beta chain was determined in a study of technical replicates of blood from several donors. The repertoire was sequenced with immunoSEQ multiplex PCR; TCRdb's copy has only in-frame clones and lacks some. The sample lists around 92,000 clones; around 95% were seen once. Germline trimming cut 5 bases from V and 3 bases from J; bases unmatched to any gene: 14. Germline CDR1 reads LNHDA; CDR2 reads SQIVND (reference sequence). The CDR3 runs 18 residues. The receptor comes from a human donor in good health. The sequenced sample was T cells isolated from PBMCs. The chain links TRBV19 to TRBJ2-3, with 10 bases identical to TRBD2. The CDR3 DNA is TGTGCCAGTAGTGACCTAATAGGGTCTAGCGGGAGAACAGATACGCAGTATTTT. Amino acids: CASSDLIGSSGRTDTQYF.